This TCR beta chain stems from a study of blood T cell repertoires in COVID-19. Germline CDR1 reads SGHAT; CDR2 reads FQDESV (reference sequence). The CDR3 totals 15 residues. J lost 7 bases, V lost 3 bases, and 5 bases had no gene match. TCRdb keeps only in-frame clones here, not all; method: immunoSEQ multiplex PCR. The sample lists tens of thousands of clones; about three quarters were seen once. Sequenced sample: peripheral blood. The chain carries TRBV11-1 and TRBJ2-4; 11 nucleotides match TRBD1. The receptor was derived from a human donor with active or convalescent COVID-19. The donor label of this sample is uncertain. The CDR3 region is CASSFPGTGGNIQYF. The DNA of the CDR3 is TGTGCCAGCAGCTTCCCTGGGACAGGGGGTAACATTCAGTACTTC.